The text below deals with one T cell receptor beta chain. Its target is not known. The source of the sample is a study of cytomegalovirus exposure and HLA in healthy donors. For the study at large: Later, an analysis reported that the 130 or so validation repertoires had used the same platform as the approximately 720 first-cohort repertoires. Study-level results: TCR beta chains numbering more than 150 were designated cytomegalovirus-associated. High sensitivity and specificity were reportedly achieved when the classifier diagnosed cytomegalovirus status.

Sequencing used immunoSEQ multiplex PCR; TCRdb keeps in-frame clones, though not all of them. This table has 200,000 to 250,000 clones, 85% to 95% appearing once. Germline CDR1 is SQVTM and CDR2 is ANQGSEA. CDR3 length: 13 residues. Separation from the roughly 670-subject first cohort characterized the roughly 110-subject validation cohort, to which the donors belonged. V is TRBV29-1 and J is TRBJ2-1; TRBD2 agrees at 8 bases. This receptor was identified in a woman between 18 and 29 years old in good health and CMV-seronegative. The sequencing input was PBMCs. DNA for the CDR3: TGCACCGGGGGGGGTGGCCGGCACACTGAGCAGTTCTTC. It encodes CTGGGGRHTEQFF.